This section outlines one TCR beta chain sequence together with its context. TCRdb independently ran MiXCR on the RACE reads; one entry per CDR3 protein. Of 95,000 to 130,000 distinct CDR3 sequences in the sample, 12% were seen once. This sample was taken from a study of human T cells and chemical hapten exposure. The sample's time point: patch test 1, 2 weeks after DPC sensitization. The treatment denotes: therapeutic diphenylcyclopropenone sensitization with weekly scalp DPC. The sequencing used whole blood, collected in connection with sensitization to the hapten diphenylcyclopropenone (DPC). This TCR derives from a woman between 50 and 59 years old with alopecia areata. Some clones in this sample may be carry-over from other donors' samples.

CDR3 sequence: CASSLVAVSYNEQFF. The DNA of the CDR3 is TGTGCCAGCAGTTTAGTAGCGGTTTCCTACAATGAGCAGTTCTTC. This chain joins TRBV12-3 or TRBV12-4 and TRBJ2-1, with a possible D match to TRBD2 (6 bases). The V end lost 1 base, the J end lost 1 base, and 8 bases lay between the germline ends. The CDR3 sequence is 15 residues long.